The source of this T cell receptor beta chain is a study of graft-versus-host responses after intestinal transplantation. Study-level information: Anti-thymocyte globulin induction, then tacrolimus and steroids for about 3 years, went to all recipients.

Findings of the study overall: Declining HvG levels early post-transplant were linked to peak circulating GvH clone levels.

The method was immunoSEQ multiplex PCR; TCRdb's version includes in-frame clones alone and lacks a portion of them. The data hold 40,000 to 45,000 clones, with 85% to 95% observed a single time. Trimming removed 5 bases at V and 4 bases at J, with 12 bases between. The CDR3 spans 13 residues. The V gene's germline CDR1 is SGHAT and CDR2 FQNNGV. As concerns this clone: Its antigen remains unidentified.

This receptor was obtained from a human donor who was the organ donor for an intestinal transplant. The chain links TRBV11-2 to TRBJ2-7; no clear D. Here the sequenced sample was unstimulated CD8+ T cells sorted from spleen or lymph node cells, taken before transplant. CDR3 amino acids: CASSTWTEYEQYF. For the CDR3, the DNA is TGTGCCAGCAGCACATGGACGGAATACGAGCAGTACTTC.